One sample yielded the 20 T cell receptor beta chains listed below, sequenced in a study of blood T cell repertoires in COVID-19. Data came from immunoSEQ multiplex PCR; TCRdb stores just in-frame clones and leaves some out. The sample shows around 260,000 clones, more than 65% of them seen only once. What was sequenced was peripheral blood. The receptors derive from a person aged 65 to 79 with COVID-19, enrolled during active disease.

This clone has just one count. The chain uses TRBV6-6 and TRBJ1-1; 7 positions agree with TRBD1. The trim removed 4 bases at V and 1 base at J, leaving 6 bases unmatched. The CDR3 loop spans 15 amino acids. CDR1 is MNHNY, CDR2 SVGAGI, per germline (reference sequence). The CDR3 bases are TGTGCCAGCAGTTTTCCTTGGACAGGGAACACTGAAGCTTTCTTT. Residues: CASSFPWTGNTEAFF.

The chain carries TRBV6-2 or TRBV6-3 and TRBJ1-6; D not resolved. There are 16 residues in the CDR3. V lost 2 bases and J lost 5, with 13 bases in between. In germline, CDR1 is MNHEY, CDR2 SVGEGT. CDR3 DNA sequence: TGTGCCAGCAGTTACCCGCCTAGACGGGATAATTCACCCCTCCACTTT. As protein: CASSYPPRRDNSPLHF.

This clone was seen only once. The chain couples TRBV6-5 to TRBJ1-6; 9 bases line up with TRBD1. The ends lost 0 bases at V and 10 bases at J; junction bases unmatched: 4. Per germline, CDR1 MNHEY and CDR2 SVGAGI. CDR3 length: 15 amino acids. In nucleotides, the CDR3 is TGTGCCAGCAGTTACTCTAGAGGACAGGGGTCACCCCTCCACTTT. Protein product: CASSYSRGQGSPLHF.

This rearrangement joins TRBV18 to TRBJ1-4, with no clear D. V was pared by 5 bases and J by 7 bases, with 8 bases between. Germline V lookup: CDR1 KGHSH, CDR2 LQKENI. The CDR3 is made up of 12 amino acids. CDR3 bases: TGTGCCAGCTCAGGGAGGAGTGAAAAACTGTTTTTT. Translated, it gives CASSGRSEKLFF.

The CDR3, as DNA: TGTGCCAGCAGCCTCCTCGACAGGGGTGGGATCAAGGCCGTGGGGCTACAAGAGACCCAGTACTTC. It codes for CASSLLDRGGIKAVGLQETQYF. This rearrangement joins TRBV3-1 (or the pseudogene TRBV3-2) to TRBJ2-5; 8 bases line up with TRBD1. The CDR3 spans 22 residues. J gave up 2 bases and V 4 bases, and 27 bases lay outside the gene matches. Germline V CDR1 and CDR2: LGHDT, YNNKEL (reference sequence).

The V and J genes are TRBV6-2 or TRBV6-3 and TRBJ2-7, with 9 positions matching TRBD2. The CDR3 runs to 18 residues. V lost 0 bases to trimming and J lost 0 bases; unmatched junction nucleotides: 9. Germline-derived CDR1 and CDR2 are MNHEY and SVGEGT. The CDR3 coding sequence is TGTGCCAGCAGTTACTCGCGGCTAGCGGGGCCGAGCTCCTACGAGCAGTACTTC. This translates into CASSYSRLAGPSSYEQYF.

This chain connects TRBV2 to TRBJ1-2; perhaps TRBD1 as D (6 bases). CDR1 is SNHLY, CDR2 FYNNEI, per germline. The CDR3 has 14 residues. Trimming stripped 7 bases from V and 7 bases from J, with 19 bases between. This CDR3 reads CASTPSQGRRGYTF. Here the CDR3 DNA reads TGTGCCAGCACTCCCTCACAGGGCCGGCGTGGCTACACCTTC.

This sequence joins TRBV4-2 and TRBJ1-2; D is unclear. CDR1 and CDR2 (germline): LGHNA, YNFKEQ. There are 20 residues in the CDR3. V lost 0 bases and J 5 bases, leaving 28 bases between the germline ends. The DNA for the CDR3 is TGTGCCAGCAGCCAAGACTCTGGGCTTTCGTACGGCTACCAATGGTATGGCTACACCTTC. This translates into CASSQDSGLSYGYQWYGYTF.

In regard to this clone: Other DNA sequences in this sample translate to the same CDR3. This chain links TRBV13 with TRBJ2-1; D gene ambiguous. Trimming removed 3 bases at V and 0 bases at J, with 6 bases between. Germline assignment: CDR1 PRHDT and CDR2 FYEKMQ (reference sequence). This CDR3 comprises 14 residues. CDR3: CASSLLSSYNEQFF. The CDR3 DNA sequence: TGTGCCAGCAGCTTGCTGAGCTCCTACAATGAGCAGTTCTTC.

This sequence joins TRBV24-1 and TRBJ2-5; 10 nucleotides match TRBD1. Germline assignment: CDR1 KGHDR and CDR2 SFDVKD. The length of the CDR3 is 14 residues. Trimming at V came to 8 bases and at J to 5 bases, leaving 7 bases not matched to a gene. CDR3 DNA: TGTGCCACCAAATCGGGACAGGGGTTGGAGACCCAGTACTTC. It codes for CATKSGQGLETQYF.

The CDR3 DNA sequence: TGTGCCAGCAGCTTACGCGAGCACAATGAGCAGTTCTTC. Protein: CASSLREHNEQFF. The chain is built from TRBV27 and TRBJ2-1; D is uncertain. The CDR3 is 13 residues long. CDR1 and CDR2 (germline): MNHEY, SMNVEV (reference sequence). Trimming took 6 bases from V and 5 from J, leaving 11 bases between them.

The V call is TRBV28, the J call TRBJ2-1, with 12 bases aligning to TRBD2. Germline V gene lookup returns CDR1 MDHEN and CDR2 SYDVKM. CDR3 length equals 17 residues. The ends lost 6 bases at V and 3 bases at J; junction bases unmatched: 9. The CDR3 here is CASSPTGTSGLYNEQFF. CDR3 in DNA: TGTGCCAGCAGCCCTACCGGGACTAGCGGGCTCTACAATGAGCAGTTCTTC.

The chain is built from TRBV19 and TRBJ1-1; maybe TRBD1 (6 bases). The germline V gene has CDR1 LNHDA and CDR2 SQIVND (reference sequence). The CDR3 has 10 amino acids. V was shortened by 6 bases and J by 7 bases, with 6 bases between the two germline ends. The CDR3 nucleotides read TGTGCCAGTAGGGACAGTGAAGCTTTCTTT. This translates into CASRDSEAFF. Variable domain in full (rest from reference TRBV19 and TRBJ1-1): DGGITQSPKYLFRKEGQNVTLSCEQNLNHDAMYWYRQDPGQGLRLIYYSQIVNDFQKGDIAEGYSVSREKKESFPLTVTSAQKNPTAFYLCASRDSEAFFGQGTRLTVV.

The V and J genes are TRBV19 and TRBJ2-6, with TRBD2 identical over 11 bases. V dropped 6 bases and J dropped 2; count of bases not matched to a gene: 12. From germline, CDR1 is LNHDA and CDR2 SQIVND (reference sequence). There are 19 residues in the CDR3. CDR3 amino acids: CASRPTGTSGGPGANVLTF. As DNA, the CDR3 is TGTGCCAGTAGACCAACCGGGACTAGCGGCGGACCTGGGGCCAACGTCCTGACTTTC. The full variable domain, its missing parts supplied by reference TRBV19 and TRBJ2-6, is DGGITQSPKYLFRKEGQNVTLSCEQNLNHDAMYWYRQDPGQGLRLIYYSQIVNDFQKGDIAEGYSVSREKKESFPLTVTSAQKNPTAFYLCASRPTGTSGGPGANVLTFGAGSRLTVL.

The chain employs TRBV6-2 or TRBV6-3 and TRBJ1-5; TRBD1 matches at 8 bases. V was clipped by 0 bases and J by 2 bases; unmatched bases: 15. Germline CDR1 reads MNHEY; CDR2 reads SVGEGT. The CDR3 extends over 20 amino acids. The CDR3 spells CASSYSILGQEIFGNQPQHF. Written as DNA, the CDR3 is TGTGCCAGCAGTTACTCGATTCTGGGACAGGAGATATTCGGCAATCAGCCCCAGCATTTT.

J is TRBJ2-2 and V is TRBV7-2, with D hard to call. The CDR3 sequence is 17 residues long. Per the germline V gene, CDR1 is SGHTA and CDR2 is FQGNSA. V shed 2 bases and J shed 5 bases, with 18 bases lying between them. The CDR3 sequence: CASSLSMATLGTGELFF. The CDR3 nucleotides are TGTGCCAGCAGCTTAAGTATGGCGACTTTAGGAACCGGGGAGCTGTTTTTT.

The CDR3 nucleotides read TGTGCCAGCAGCTTGCCGGGTCCTCAAGGGGAGCTGTTTTTT. Encoded protein: CASSLPGPQGELFF. The chain recombines TRBV5-4 with TRBJ2-2; no firm D call. CDR1 and CDR2 from the germline V gene are SGHNT and YYREEE (reference sequence). The CDR3 length is 14 residues. V lost 1 base and J 8 bases, leaving 12 bases between the germline ends.

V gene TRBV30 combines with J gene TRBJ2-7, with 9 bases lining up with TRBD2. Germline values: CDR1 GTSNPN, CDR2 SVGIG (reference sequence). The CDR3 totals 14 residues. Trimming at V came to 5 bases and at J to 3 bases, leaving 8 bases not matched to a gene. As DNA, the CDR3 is TGTGCCTGGGCGGCGGGACTAGCCTTCTACGAGCAGTACTTC. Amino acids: CAWAAGLAFYEQYF.

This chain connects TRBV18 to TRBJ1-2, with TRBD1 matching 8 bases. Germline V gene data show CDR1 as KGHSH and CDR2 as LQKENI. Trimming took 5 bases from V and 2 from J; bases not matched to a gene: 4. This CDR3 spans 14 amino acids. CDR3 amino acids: CASSVDRANYGYTF. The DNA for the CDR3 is TGTGCCAGCTCAGTGGACAGGGCGAACTATGGCTACACCTTC. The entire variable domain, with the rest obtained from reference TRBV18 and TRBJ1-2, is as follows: NAGVMQNPRHLVRRRGQEARLRCSPMKGHSHVYWYRQLPEEGLKFMVYLQKENIIDESGMPKERFSAEFPKEGPSILRIQQVVRGDSAAYFCASSVDRANYGYTFGSGTRLTVV.

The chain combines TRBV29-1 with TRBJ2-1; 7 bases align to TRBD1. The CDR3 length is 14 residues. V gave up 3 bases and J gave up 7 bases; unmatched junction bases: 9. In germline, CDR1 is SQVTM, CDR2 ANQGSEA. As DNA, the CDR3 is TGCAGCGTTGAGCCGGGACAGCCTCGTAATGAGCAGTTCTTC. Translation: CSVEPGQPRNEQFF.